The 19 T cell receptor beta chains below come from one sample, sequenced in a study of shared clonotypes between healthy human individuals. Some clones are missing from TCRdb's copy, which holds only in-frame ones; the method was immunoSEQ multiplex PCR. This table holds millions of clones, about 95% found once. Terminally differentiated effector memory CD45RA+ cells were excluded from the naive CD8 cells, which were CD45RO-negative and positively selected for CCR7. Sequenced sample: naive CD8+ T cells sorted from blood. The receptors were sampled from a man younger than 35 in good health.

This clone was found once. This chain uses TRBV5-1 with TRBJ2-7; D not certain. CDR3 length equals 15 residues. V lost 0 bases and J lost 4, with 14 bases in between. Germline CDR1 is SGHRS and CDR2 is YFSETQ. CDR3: CASSLAGDGRYEQYF. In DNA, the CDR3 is TGCGCCAGCAGCTTGGCCGGAGACGGTCGATACGAGCAGTACTTC.

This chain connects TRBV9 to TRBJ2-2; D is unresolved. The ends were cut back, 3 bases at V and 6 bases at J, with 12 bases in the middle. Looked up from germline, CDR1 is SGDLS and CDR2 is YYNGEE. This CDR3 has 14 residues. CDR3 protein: CASSALDRAGELFF. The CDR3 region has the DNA TGTGCCAGCAGCGCCCTAGATCGGGCCGGGGAGCTGTTTTTT. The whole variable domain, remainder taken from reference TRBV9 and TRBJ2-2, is DSGVTQTPKHLITATGQRVTLRCSPRSGDLSVYWYQQSLDQGLQFLIQYYNGEERAKGNILERFSAQQFPDLHSELNLSSLELGDSALYFCASSALDRAGELFFGEGSRLTVL.

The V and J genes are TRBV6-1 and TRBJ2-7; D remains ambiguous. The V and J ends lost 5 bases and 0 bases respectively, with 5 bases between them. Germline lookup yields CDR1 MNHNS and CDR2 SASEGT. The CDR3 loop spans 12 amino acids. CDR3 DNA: TGTGCCAGCAGTCAACCCTCCTACGAGCAGTACTTC. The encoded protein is CASSQPSYEQYF.

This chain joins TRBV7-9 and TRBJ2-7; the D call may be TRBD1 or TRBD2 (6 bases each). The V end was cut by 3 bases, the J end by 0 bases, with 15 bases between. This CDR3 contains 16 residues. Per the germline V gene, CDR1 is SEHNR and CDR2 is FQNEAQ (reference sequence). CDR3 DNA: TGTGCCAGCAGCTTCGGGGGACAACGAGACTCCTACGAGCAGTACTTC. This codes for CASSFGGQRDSYEQYF.

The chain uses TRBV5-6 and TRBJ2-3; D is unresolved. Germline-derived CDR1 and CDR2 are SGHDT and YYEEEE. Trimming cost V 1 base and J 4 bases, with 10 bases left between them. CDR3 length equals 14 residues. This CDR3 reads CASSLTTTADTQYF. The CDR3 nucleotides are TGTGCCAGCAGCTTGACTACTACGGCAGATACGCAGTATTTT.

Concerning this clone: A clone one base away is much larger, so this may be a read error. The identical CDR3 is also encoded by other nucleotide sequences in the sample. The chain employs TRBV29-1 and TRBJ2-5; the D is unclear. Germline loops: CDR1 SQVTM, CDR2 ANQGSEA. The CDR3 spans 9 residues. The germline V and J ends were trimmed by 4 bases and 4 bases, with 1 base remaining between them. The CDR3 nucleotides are TGCAGCGTTGGAGAGACCCAGTACTTC. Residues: CSVGETQYF.

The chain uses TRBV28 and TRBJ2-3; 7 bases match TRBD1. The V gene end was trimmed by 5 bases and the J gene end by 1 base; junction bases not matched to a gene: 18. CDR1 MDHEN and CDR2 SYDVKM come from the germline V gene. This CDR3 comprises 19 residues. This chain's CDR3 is CASSTTRNLGGARTDTQYF. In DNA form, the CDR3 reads TGTGCCAGCAGTACCACAAGGAACCTAGGGGGCGCGCGCACAGATACGCAGTATTTT.

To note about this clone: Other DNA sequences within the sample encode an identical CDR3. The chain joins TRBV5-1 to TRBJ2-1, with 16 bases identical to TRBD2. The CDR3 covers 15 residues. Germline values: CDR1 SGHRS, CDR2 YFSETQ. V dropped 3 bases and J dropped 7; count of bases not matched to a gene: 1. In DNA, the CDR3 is TGCGCCAGCAGCTGGGGACTAGCGGGAGGGAATGAGCAGTTCTTC. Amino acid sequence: CASSWGLAGGNEQFF.

The chain's CDR3 is CASSRTGAVQETQYF. The CDR3 bases are TGTGCCAGCAGCCGAACAGGGGCCGTACAAGAGACCCAGTACTTC. The chain links TRBV6-5 to TRBJ2-5, with TRBD1 matching over 7 bases. There are 15 residues in the CDR3. Germline trimming cut 6 bases from V and 2 bases from J; bases unmatched to any gene: 9. CDR1 MNHEY and CDR2 SVGAGI come from the germline V gene.

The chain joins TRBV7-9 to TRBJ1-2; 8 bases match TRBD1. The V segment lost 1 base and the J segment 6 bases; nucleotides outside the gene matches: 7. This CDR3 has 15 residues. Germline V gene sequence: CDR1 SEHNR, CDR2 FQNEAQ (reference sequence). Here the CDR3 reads CASSLVERDRNGYTF. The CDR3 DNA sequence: TGTGCCAGCAGCTTAGTAGAGAGGGACAGGAATGGCTACACCTTC.

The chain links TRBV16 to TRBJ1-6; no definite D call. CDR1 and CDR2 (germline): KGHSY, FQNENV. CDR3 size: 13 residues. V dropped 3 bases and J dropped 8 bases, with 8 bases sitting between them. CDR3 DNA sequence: TGTGCCAGCAGCCAGGAGGGATATTCACCCCTCCACTTT. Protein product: CASSQEGYSPLHF.

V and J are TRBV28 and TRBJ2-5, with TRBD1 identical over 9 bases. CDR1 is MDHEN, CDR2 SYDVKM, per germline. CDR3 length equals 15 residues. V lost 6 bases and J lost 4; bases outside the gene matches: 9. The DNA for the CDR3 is TGTGCCAGCAGCACCGGGACAGGGTATTCAGAGACCCAGTACTTC. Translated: CASSTGTGYSETQYF.

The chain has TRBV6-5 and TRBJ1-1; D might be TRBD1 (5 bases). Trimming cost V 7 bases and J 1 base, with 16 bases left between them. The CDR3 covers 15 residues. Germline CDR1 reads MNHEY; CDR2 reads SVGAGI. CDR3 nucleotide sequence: TGTGCCAGCACCCCCGGTGGGGGGTGGAACACTGAAGCTTTCTTT. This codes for CASTPGGGWNTEAFF.

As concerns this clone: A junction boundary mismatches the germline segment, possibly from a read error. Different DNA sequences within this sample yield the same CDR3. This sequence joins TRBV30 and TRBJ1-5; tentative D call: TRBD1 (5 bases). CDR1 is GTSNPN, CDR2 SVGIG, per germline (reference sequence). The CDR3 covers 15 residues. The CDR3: CAWSPLGGTHQPQHF. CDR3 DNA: TGTGCCTGGAGTCCTTTAGGAGGGACTCATCAGCCTCAGCATTTT.

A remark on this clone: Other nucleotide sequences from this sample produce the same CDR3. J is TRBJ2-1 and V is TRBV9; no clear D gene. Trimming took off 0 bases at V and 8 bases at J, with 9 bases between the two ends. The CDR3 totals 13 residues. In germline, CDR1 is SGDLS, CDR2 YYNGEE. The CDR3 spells CASSVGGSDEQFF. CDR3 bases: TGTGCCAGCAGCGTAGGAGGTTCGGATGAGCAGTTCTTC. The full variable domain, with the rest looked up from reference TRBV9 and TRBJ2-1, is DSGVTQTPKHLITATGQRVTLRCSPRSGDLSVYWYQQSLDQGLQFLIQYYNGEERAKGNILERFSAQQFPDLHSELNLSSLELGDSALYFCASSVGGSDEQFFGPGTRLTVL.

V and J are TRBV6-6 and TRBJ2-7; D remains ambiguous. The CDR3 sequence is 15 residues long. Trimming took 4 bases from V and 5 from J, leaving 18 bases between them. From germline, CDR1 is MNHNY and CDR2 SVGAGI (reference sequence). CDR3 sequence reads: CASSSGPGGENEQYF. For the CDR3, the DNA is TGTGCCAGCAGTTCCGGTCCTGGCGGTGAAAACGAGCAGTACTTC.

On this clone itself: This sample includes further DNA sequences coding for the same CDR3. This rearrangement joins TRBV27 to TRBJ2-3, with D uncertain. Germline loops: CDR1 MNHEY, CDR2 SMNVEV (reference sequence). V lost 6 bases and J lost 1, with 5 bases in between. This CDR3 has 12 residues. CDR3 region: CASSWGTDTQYF. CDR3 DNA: TGTGCCAGCAGCTGGGGCACAGATACGCAGTATTTT.

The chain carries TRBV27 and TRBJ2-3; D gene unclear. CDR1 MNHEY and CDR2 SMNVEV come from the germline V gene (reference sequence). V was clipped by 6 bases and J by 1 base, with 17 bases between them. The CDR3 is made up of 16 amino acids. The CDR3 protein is CASRPNAVRGTDTQYF. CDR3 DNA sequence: TGTGCCAGCAGACCAAACGCGGTAAGGGGCACAGATACGCAGTATTTT.

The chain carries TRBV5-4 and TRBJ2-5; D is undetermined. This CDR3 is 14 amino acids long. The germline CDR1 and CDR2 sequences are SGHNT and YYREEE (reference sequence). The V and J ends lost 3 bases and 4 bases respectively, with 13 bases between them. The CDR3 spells CASSSGGLLETQYF. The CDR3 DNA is TGTGCCAGCAGCTCCGGCGGCCTTCTAGAGACCCAGTACTTC. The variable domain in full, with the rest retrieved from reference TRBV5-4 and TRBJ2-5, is ETGVTQSPTHLIKTRGQQVTLRCSSQSGHNTVSWYQQALGQGPQFIFQYYREEENGRGNFPPRFSGLQFPNYSSELNVNALELDDSALYLCASSSGGLLETQYFGPGTRLLVL.